Listed here are 15 T cell receptor beta chains from one sample, sequenced in a study of blood T cell repertoires in COVID-19. Measured with immunoSEQ multiplex PCR; TCRdb has only the in-frame clones, and not every one. The data contain 250,000 to 350,000 clones, about 85% of them singletons. Sample: peripheral blood. These receptor sequences come from a woman in her forties or fifties who had recovered from COVID-19.

In this sample, this clone turned up a few times. The rearrangement joins TRBV5-1 to TRBJ1-1; TRBD1 matches 7 bases. CDR1 and CDR2 from the germline V gene are SGHRS and YFSETQ. Unmatched junction bases numbered 6, after V lost 4 bases and J lost 0 bases. This CDR3 spans 15 amino acids. The CDR3 spells CASSDQGGLNTEAFF. Here the CDR3 DNA reads TGCGCCAGCAGCGATCAAGGGGGCCTGAACACTGAAGCTTTCTTT.

The rearrangement uses TRBV6-5 and TRBJ1-2; 8 positions agree with TRBD1. The length of the CDR3 is 15 residues. The germline V gene has CDR1 MNHEY and CDR2 SVGAGI. With V trimmed by 6 bases and J by 4 bases, 10 bases remained unmatched. The CDR3 loop is CASRGQGSGGYGYTF. The CDR3 bases are TGTGCCAGCAGAGGACAGGGCTCGGGTGGCTATGGCTACACCTTC.

This chain joins TRBV12-2 and TRBJ2-3; the tabulated D call, TRBD2, remains unverified against the DNA. TRBV12-2 is listed as a pseudogene. The CDR3 runs 18 residues. Written as DNA, the CDR3 is TGTGCAAGTCGCCTCCCCCCTAGCGGGAGGATAAGGACAGATACGCAGTATTTT. Translating it yields CASRLPPSGRIRTDTQYF.

The chain is built from TRBV9 and TRBJ2-3; D not resolved. CDR1 is SGDLS and CDR2 is YYNGEE in the germline V gene. The CDR3 loop spans 15 amino acids. Trimming removed 1 base from V and 5 bases from J, with 14 bases in between. CDR3 bases: TGTGCCAGCAGCGTAAACCCCGTTAGAATAGATACGCAGTATTTT. Translating gives CASSVNPVRIDTQYF.

CDR3 in amino acids: CAIRGQGARNGELFF. CDR3 nucleotide sequence: TGTGCCATCAGAGGACAGGGGGCGAGGAACGGGGAGCTGTTTTTT. The genes are TRBV10-3 and TRBJ2-2; 11 bases align to TRBD1. V lost 6 bases to trimming and J lost 7 bases; unmatched junction nucleotides: 7. Germline CDR1 reads ENHRY; CDR2 reads SYGVKD. The CDR3 runs to 15 residues.

The chain links TRBV30 to TRBJ2-7; TRBD2 matches at 11 bases. The CDR3 runs to 16 residues. V trimming: 1 base; J trimming: 6 bases; junction bases outside the gene matches: 11. The germline V gene has CDR1 GTSNPN and CDR2 SVGIG (reference sequence). The CDR3 nucleotides read TGTGCCTGGAGTGAGGTAGCGGGAGGGGGCCCTCCCGAGCAGTACTTC. It specifies CAWSEVAGGGPPEQYF.

The V and J genes are TRBV27 and TRBJ1-6; D is uncertain. The CDR3 covers 15 residues. V was trimmed by 3 bases and J by 9 bases, leaving 15 bases between them. CDR1 MNHEY and CDR2 SMNVEV come from the germline V gene (reference sequence). The CDR3 reads CASSLDPSGVSPLHF. In nucleotides, the CDR3 is TGTGCCAGCAGTTTGGACCCCAGCGGGGTTTCACCCCTCCACTTT.

This clone came up once. V and J are TRBV3-1 (or the pseudogene TRBV3-2) and TRBJ1-1; D not certain. The CDR3 sequence is 15 residues long. Trimming shortened V by 0 bases and J by 5 bases, and 13 bases separated the two germline ends. Germline V gives CDR1 LGHDT, CDR2 YNNKEL (reference sequence). The CDR3 region has the DNA TGTGCCAGCAGCCAAGATCGGCAGTCGAGGACTGAAGCTTTCTTT. As protein: CASSQDRQSRTEAFF.

The chain recombines TRBV10-3 with TRBJ1-1, with 8 bases lining up with TRBD1. The CDR3 consists of 14 residues. CDR1 and CDR2 (germline): ENHRY, SYGVKD. V gave up 8 bases and J gave up 3 bases; unmatched junction bases: 8. CDR3 loop: CAIGDGDRYTEAFF. The CDR3 region has the DNA TGTGCCATCGGGGATGGGGACAGGTACACTGAAGCTTTCTTT.

This sequence joins TRBV27 and TRBJ1-5, with D possibly matching TRBD1 (5 bases). The CDR3 totals 17 residues. V lost 5 bases to trimming and J lost 6 bases, with 23 bases between them. Germline assignment: CDR1 MNHEY and CDR2 SMNVEV (reference sequence). As DNA, the CDR3 is TGTGCCAGCAGTCCTTCCTTATCGGGCAGGGTGGGTCAGCCCCAGCATTTT. It codes for CASSPSLSGRVGQPQHF.

V is TRBV6-1 and J is TRBJ1-1; TRBD1 aligns across 7 bases. Germline loops: CDR1 MNHNS, CDR2 SASEGT. The V and J ends lost 3 bases and 4 bases, in that order; junction bases with no gene match: 5. The CDR3 has 14 residues. The CDR3, as DNA: TGTGCCAGCAGTGACCGACAGGGAGGCACTGAAGCTTTCTTT. Translating gives CASSDRQGGTEAFF.

The chain has TRBV19 and TRBJ2-1; D is possibly TRBD1 (6 bases). The germline V gene encodes CDR1 LNHDA and CDR2 SQIVND (reference sequence). Trimming cost V 4 bases and J 2 bases, with 9 bases left between them. The CDR3 sequence is 14 residues long. CDR3 in amino acids: CASSKRGTYNEQFF. CDR3 nucleotide sequence: TGTGCCAGTAGTAAGAGGGGGACCTACAATGAGCAGTTCTTC.

The rearrangement joins TRBV3-1 (or the pseudogene TRBV3-2) to TRBJ2-7, with D possibly being TRBD2 (5 bases). Trimming took 3 bases from V and 6 from J, leaving 9 bases between them. This CDR3 contains 12 residues. Germline CDR1 LGHDT, CDR2 YNNKEL (reference sequence). CDR3 in DNA: TGTGCCAGCAGCCAGAACAGCGGCGAGCAGTACTTC. Translated, it gives CASSQNSGEQYF.

The J gene is TRBJ1-2, the V gene TRBV21-1; TRBD1, the D gene given by the table, was not confirmed from the DNA. TRBV21-1 constitutes a pseudogene. The CDR3 length is 18 residues. The CDR3, as DNA: TGTGCCAGCAGCAACCGACAGGGGCGAGGTGTGGTTGGATATGGCTACACCTTC. Protein sequence: CASSNRQGRGVVGYGYTF.

This clone was recorded only once. This chain uses TRBV7-2 with TRBJ1-5; 8 nucleotides agree with TRBD1. CDR3 length equals 17 residues. Losses at the gene ends were 7 bases for V and 4 bases for J; bases not matched to a gene: 15. Germline V gives CDR1 SGHTA, CDR2 FQGNSA. The CDR3 spells CASNLGGTGVSNQPQHF. CDR3 nucleotides: TGTGCCAGCAATTTGGGGGGGACAGGAGTTTCTAATCAGCCCCAGCATTTT.